The sequence of this TCR beta chain was determined in a study of T cells in Graves' hyperthyroidism and ophthalmopathy. Study-wide points: For ophthalmopathy, model prediction preceded onset by a median approximately 6 months.

This clonotype turned up a few times. The antigen remains unidentified. Clinical symptoms, serum thyroxine, TRAb, thyroid ultrasound and orbital computed tomography established diagnosis. This CDR3 has 14 amino acids. V lost 3 bases and J 4 bases, leaving 12 bases between the germline ends. Germline-derived CDR1 and CDR2 are SGHTA and FQGNSA. Using RNA transcripts as the source, TCR beta CDR3 regions were amplified. First-round RT-PCR with HTBI primers amplified the TCR CDR3 region. TCRdb used MiXCR to reprocess the multiplex PCR reads, holding one entry per CDR3 protein. Of 450,000 to 500,000 distinct CDR3 sequences detected, approximately 23% appear once; the ten largest clones hold under 55%.

This chain joins TRBV7-2 and TRBJ1-1; D not certain. The sample taken for sequencing was blood. This TCR was recovered from a woman in her 70s with Graves' ophthalmopathy. CDR3 region: CASSFLGQSTEAFF. In DNA, the CDR3 is TGTGCCAGCAGCTTTTTAGGCCAGTCCACTGAAGCTTTCTTT.